Following are 32 T cell receptor beta chains from one sample sequenced in a study of blood T cells in healthy people across ages. A second PCR, run for roughly 7 to 11 cycles, used a sample-barcoded 5' primer plus a J-beta primer mix. TCRdb re-called the 5' RACE reads through MiXCR, storing one row per CDR3 protein. The sample includes hundreds of thousands of distinct CDR3 sequences, 22% seen only once; the top ten take under 25%. Sequencing was performed on blood. The receptors stem from a man aged 65 to 85 in good health.

This clonotype showed up many times. The chain employs TRBV7-2 and TRBJ2-1; D is perhaps TRBD1 (5 bases). This CDR3 region has 15 residues. V lost 1 base to trimming and J lost 0 bases, with 7 bases between them. Germline V CDR1 and CDR2: SGHTA, FQGNSA. CDR3 amino acids: CASSLEGSSYNEQFF. CDR3 nucleotides: TGTGCCAGCAGCTTAGAGGGGTCCTCCTACAATGAGCAGTTCTTC.

This clonotype showed up just a few times. V gene TRBV2 combines with J gene TRBJ1-2; TRBD1 might be the D (6 bases). This CDR3 has 16 residues. The V end was cut by 6 bases, the J end by 2 bases, with 19 bases between. CDR1 and CDR2 (germline): SNHLY, FYNNEI. The CDR3, as DNA: TGTGCCAGCAGCGAACCATTCGGGGGGGGCAACTATGGCTACACCTTC. Translated, it gives CASSEPFGGGNYGYTF.

The chain is built from TRBV2 and TRBJ2-3; D possibly matches TRBD1 or TRBD2 (5 bases each). V dropped 7 bases and J dropped 2 bases, with 16 bases sitting between them. Per the germline V gene, CDR1 is SNHLY and CDR2 is FYNNEI. The CDR3 spans 15 residues. The CDR3 sequence is CASIPNRGTTDTQYF. The CDR3 coding sequence is TGTGCCAGCATCCCAAATCGGGGCACCACAGATACGCAGTATTTT.

In its sample, this clonotype was seen a few times. The chain uses TRBV27 and TRBJ2-3; D possibly corresponds to TRBD2 (6 bases). Trimming left V 4 bases short and J 1 base short, with 12 bases between. Looked up from germline, CDR1 is MNHEY and CDR2 is SMNVEV (reference sequence). The length of the CDR3 is 15 residues. The CDR3 nucleotides read TGTGCCAGCAGTTCGCGGGGAATCCGCACAGATACGCAGTATTTT. It codes for CASSSRGIRTDTQYF.

This clonotype was observed a few times. J is TRBJ1-4 and V is TRBV2; TRBD1 might be the D (5 bases). Trimming stripped 7 bases from V and 6 bases from J, with 21 bases between. There are 16 residues in the CDR3. Germline assignment: CDR1 SNHLY and CDR2 FYNNEI. The CDR3 sequence: CASNLPGGRLDEKLFF. The CDR3 region has the DNA TGTGCCAGCAATCTCCCCGGGGGACGGCTGGATGAAAAACTGTTTTTT.

The rearrangement uses TRBV6-1 and TRBJ2-7; the D is unclear. The J call is in doubt because the DNA end fits TRBJ2-5 better. The CDR3 length is 13 residues. Germline CDR1 and CDR2: MNHNS and SASEGT. The CDR3 loop reads CASSGTDQETQYF. CDR3 DNA sequence: TGTGCCAGCAGTGGGACGGATCAAGAGACCCAGTACTTC.

This clonotype was counted many times. The gene calls are TRBV27 and TRBJ2-3; D not resolved. The V and J ends lost 2 bases and 0 bases respectively, with 9 bases between them. The V gene's germline CDR1 is MNHEY and CDR2 SMNVEV (reference sequence). The CDR3 totals 15 residues. The CDR3 loop reads CASSLSRSSTDTQYF. Written as DNA, the CDR3 is TGTGCCAGCAGTTTAAGCAGATCTAGCACAGATACGCAGTATTTT.

The genes are TRBV6-5 and TRBJ2-5, with 10 bases fitting TRBD2. This CDR3 is built from 15 residues. Germline loops: CDR1 MNHEY, CDR2 SVGAGI. V was clipped by 7 bases and J by 1 base; unmatched bases: 6. The CDR3 reads CASIPLAGAQETQYF. Written as DNA, the CDR3 is TGTGCCAGCATTCCCCTAGCGGGGGCCCAAGAGACCCAGTACTTC.

This clonotype was seen only a few times. This rearrangement joins TRBV19 to TRBJ2-1; no clear D gene. The CDR3 sequence is 14 residues long. The V gene's germline CDR1 is LNHDA and CDR2 SQIVND (reference sequence). The V end was cut by 6 bases, the J end by 7 bases, with 16 bases between. CDR3 sequence: CASSQRAAGNEQFF. In DNA form, the CDR3 reads TGTGCCAGTAGCCAACGGGCCGCCGGGAATGAGCAGTTCTTC. The complete variable domain, with remaining parts taken from reference TRBV19 and TRBJ2-1, reads DGGITQSPKYLFRKEGQNVTLSCEQNLNHDAMYWYRQDPGQGLRLIYYSQIVNDFQKGDIAEGYSVSREKKESFPLTVTSAQKNPTAFYLCASSQRAAGNEQFFGPGTRLTVL.

V usage is TRBV25-1 and J usage is TRBJ1-1; no clear D gene. V lost 7 bases, J lost 5 bases, and 8 bases lay in between. Germline CDR1 is MGHDK and CDR2 is SYGVNS. The CDR3 length is 11 residues. The CDR3 DNA reads TGTGCCAGCACGTGGAGGACTGAAGCTTTCTTT. It specifies CASTWRTEAFF. The whole variable domain, filled in from reference TRBV25-1 and TRBJ1-1, reads EADIYQTPRYLVIGTGKKITLECSQTMGHDKMYWYQQDPGMELHLIHYSYGVNSTEKGDLSSESTVSRIRTEHFPLTLESARPSHTSQYLCASTWRTEAFFGQGTRLTVV.

This chain uses TRBV29-1 with TRBJ2-7; D is ambiguous. The better agreement between TRBJ2-1 and the DNA end casts doubt on the J call. Germline values: CDR1 SQVTM, CDR2 ANQGSEA. This CDR3 has 15 amino acids. DNA for the CDR3: TGCAGCGTTGAATCGTTTGGGCAGGTGTACAATGAGCAGTTCTTC. Amino acids: CSVESFGQVYNEQFF.

This clonotype was seen a handful of times. The rearrangement uses TRBV12-3 or TRBV12-4 and TRBJ2-7; 11 nucleotides align to TRBD2. This CDR3 is built from 15 residues. The V segment lost 3 bases and the J segment 2 bases; nucleotides outside the gene matches: 3. The chain's CDR3 is CASSFPSGGTYEQYF. CDR3 nucleotide sequence: TGTGCCAGCAGTTTTCCTAGCGGGGGGACCTACGAGCAGTACTTC.

In its sample, this clonotype was seen a few times. The chain carries TRBV29-1 and TRBJ2-7; 9 bases fit TRBD2. Germline V lookup: CDR1 SQVTM, CDR2 ANQGSEA. Losses at the gene ends were 7 bases for V and 2 bases for J; bases not matched to a gene: 9. This CDR3 is built from 14 residues. Here the CDR3 DNA reads TGCAGCGCTGCGACTAGCGGCCCAACCTACGAGCAGTACGTC. Its protein product is CSAATSGPTYEQYV.

In this sample, this clonotype turned up a few times. The chain combines TRBV19 with TRBJ1-5; 10 bases are a match to TRBD1. Germline CDR1 is LNHDA and CDR2 is SQIVND (reference sequence). V lost 4 bases, J lost 7 bases, and 4 bases stayed unmatched. This CDR3 has 14 amino acids. The CDR3 loop reads CASSKGQGVQPQHF. CDR3 bases: TGTGCCAGTAGTAAAGGACAGGGGGTCCAGCCCCAGCATTTT.

The rearrangement links TRBV4-1 to TRBJ2-5; the D is unclear. CDR1 and CDR2 (germline): MGHRA, YSYEKL. V lost 6 bases to trimming and J lost 0 bases, with 8 bases between them. This CDR3 region has 13 residues. The CDR3 DNA reads TGCGCCAGCAGTCCGTCCAACCAAGAGACCCAGTACTTC. It specifies CASSPSNQETQYF.

This chain joins TRBV18 and TRBJ1-3; D ambiguous. This CDR3 contains 17 residues. Trimming shortened V by 5 bases and J by 2 bases, and 19 bases separated the two germline ends. In germline, CDR1 is KGHSH, CDR2 LQKENI. CDR3 amino acids: CASSEALPGGTGNTIYF. Here the CDR3 DNA reads TGTGCCAGCTCAGAAGCCCTGCCAGGCGGCACTGGAAACACCATATATTTT.

This clonotype was detected only once. The rearrangement links TRBV2 to TRBJ2-1, with 8 bases identical to TRBD2. Germline-derived CDR1 and CDR2 are SNHLY and FYNNEI. The J segment lost 8 bases and the V segment lost 9 bases, leaving 12 bases of the junction unmatched. This CDR3 is 14 amino acids long. The CDR3 sequence: CARTGSSGKYEQFF. In DNA form, the CDR3 reads TGTGCCAGAACCGGTAGTAGCGGGAAGTATGAGCAGTTCTTC. The full variable domain, rest sourced from reference TRBV2 and TRBJ2-1, is EPEVTQTPSHQVTQMGQEVILRCVPISNHLYFYWYRQILGQKVEFLVSFYNNEISEKSEIFDDQFSVERPDGSNFTLKIRSTKLEDSAMYFCARTGSSGKYEQFFGPGTRLTVL.

This clonotype was counted ten times or more. The rearrangement joins TRBV14 to TRBJ2-1, with 7 positions matching TRBD2. The CDR3 sequence is 12 residues long. CDR1 SGHDN and CDR2 FVKESK come from the germline V gene. The V and J ends lost 3 bases and 12 bases, in that order; junction bases with no gene match: 5. The CDR3 is CASSQPGLVQFF. The CDR3 nucleotides read TGTGCCAGCAGCCAGCCCGGACTAGTGCAGTTCTTC.

Worth noting for this clonotype: One end of the junction does not line up with germline, which may come from a read error. The J gene is TRBJ2-3, the V gene TRBV3-1; maybe TRBD1 (6 bases). Germline CDR1 and CDR2: LGHDT and YNNKEL (reference sequence). The length of the CDR3 is 15 residues. CDR3 DNA sequence: TGTGCCAGCAGCCTCACCCAGGGCCGGACAGATGCGCAGTATTTT. Its protein is CASSLTQGRTDAQYF.

This clonotype occurred a few times. V and J are TRBV9 and TRBJ1-1, with a weak D call TRBD1 (6 bases). The V and J ends lost 4 bases and 0 bases respectively, with 13 bases between them. Germline-derived CDR1 and CDR2 are SGDLS and YYNGEE. The CDR3 is 15 amino acids. For the CDR3, the DNA is TGTGCCAGCAGCCCACAGGGACAACTGAACACTGAAGCTTTCTTT. This encodes CASSPQGQLNTEAFF.

This chain links TRBV12-3 or TRBV12-4 with TRBJ1-1; no clear D gene. This CDR3 contains 15 residues. V was pared by 4 bases and J by 1 base, with 13 bases between. DNA of the CDR3: TGTGCCAGCAGTTCCCCGATCCCAGCGAACACTGAAGCTTTCTTT. Translated: CASSSPIPANTEAFF.

The rearrangement joins TRBV12-3 or TRBV12-4 to TRBJ2-1; weak D call: TRBD1 (6 bases). The CDR3 is 11 amino acids. Trimming stripped 5 bases from V and 10 bases from J, with 9 bases between. CDR3 in amino acids: CASSAGVEQFF. CDR3 nucleotides: TGTGCCAGCAGTGCAGGGGTCGAGCAGTTCTTC.

This clonotype turned up a few times. This chain links TRBV20-1 with TRBJ2-1; tentative D call: TRBD2 (6 bases). V was clipped by 6 bases and J by 5 bases, with 14 bases between them. CDR1 DFQATT and CDR2 SNEGSKA come from the germline V gene (reference sequence). This CDR3 contains 13 residues. The CDR3, as DNA: TGCAGTGCCGCTCGGGCTAGCGACAATGAGCAGTTCTTC. This sequence encodes CSAARASDNEQFF.

This clonotype occurred a few times. The chain uses TRBV20-1 and TRBJ1-1; weak D call: TRBD1 (5 bases). Per the germline V gene, CDR1 is DFQATT and CDR2 is SNEGSKA (reference sequence). This CDR3 is 13 amino acids long. The ends were cut back, 2 bases at V and 8 bases at J, with 15 bases in the middle. This chain's CDR3 is CSARKGPVVEAFF. CDR3 in DNA: TGCAGTGCTAGAAAGGGACCGGTTGTGGAAGCTTTCTTT.

This clonotype was detected a few times. This chain connects TRBV7-8 to TRBJ1-4; D may be TRBD1 (5 bases). Deletions cut 5 bases from V and 4 bases from J, with 8 bases between. Germline CDR1 is SGHVS and CDR2 is FQNEAQ. CDR3 length: 13 residues. The CDR3 is CASSPTDNEKLFF. The CDR3 nucleotides are TGTGCCAGCAGCCCGACAGATAATGAAAAACTGTTTTTT.

Remarks on this clonotype: A junction end diverges from the germline sequence, so it may reflect a read error. The chain employs TRBV3-1 and TRBJ2-2, with D possibly TRBD1 on 6 matching bases. Germline loops: CDR1 LGHDT, CDR2 YNNKEL (reference sequence). The CDR3 loop spans 14 amino acids. CDR3 sequence reads: CASTSGTITGEPFF. The CDR3 nucleotides read TGTGCCAGCACCTCCGGGACAATAACCGGGGAGCCGTTTTTT. Supplemented by reference TRBV3-1 and TRBJ2-2, the full variable domain reads DTAVSQTPKYLVTQMGNDKSIKCEQNLGHDTMYWYKQDSKKFLKIMFSYNNKELIINETVPNRFSPKSPDKAHLNLHINSLELGDSAVYFCASTSGTITGEPFFGEGSRLTVL.

V is TRBV6-6 and J is TRBJ2-1; D is ambiguous. Germline V gene data show CDR1 as MNHNY and CDR2 as SVGAGI (reference sequence). This CDR3 spans 12 amino acids. V dropped 1 base and J dropped 4 bases, with 2 bases sitting between them. This chain's CDR3 is CASSYFYNEQFF. The CDR3 DNA follows: TGTGCCAGCAGTTACTTTTACAATGAGCAGTTCTTC.

The sample holds a few counts of this clonotype. The CDR3 coding sequence is TGTGCCAGCAGCCAGCAGACAGGCGCTTACACCACAGATACGCAGTATTTT. Protein sequence: CASSQQTGAYTTDTQYF. This chain links TRBV4-2 with TRBJ2-3; weak D call: TRBD1 (6 bases). V lost 3 bases, J lost 2 bases, and 18 bases lay in between. Germline CDR1 reads LGHNA; CDR2 reads YNFKEQ. CDR3 length equals 17 residues.

V gene TRBV10-3 combines with J gene TRBJ1-5; D remains unclear. Trimming took 0 bases from V and 0 from J, leaving 0 bases between them. The germline V gene encodes CDR1 ENHRY and CDR2 SYGVKD. The CDR3 sequence is 13 residues long. This CDR3 is CAISESSNQPQHF. DNA for the CDR3: TGTGCCATCAGTGAGTCTAGCAATCAGCCCCAGCATTTT.

J is TRBJ2-1 and V is TRBV4-3, with 7 bases lining up with TRBD2. The J call may be in error: the DNA end matches TRBJ2-7 better. The CDR3 spans 16 residues. From germline, CDR1 is LGHNA and CDR2 YSLEER. The CDR3 nucleotides read TGCGCCAGCAGCCAATTGGTGGGCGGGAGTCGGTACGAGCAGTACTTC. It translates to CASSQLVGGSRYEQYF.

Turning to this clonotype: Compared with germline, one end of the junction differs, possibly owing to a read error. This chain connects TRBV3-1 to TRBJ1-2; 7 bases agree with TRBD1. Germline V lookup: CDR1 LGHDT, CDR2 YNNKEL (reference sequence). The length of the CDR3 is 15 residues. The CDR3 DNA reads as TGCGCCAGCAGCCATTCTCCTCAGGGGGTACATGGCTACACCTTC. This encodes CASSHSPQGVHGYTF.

This clonotype showed up many times. V and J are TRBV6-6 and TRBJ1-6; no clear D. V lost 6 bases to trimming and J lost 7 bases, with 10 bases between them. This CDR3 has 13 residues. Germline lookup yields CDR1 MNHNY and CDR2 SVGAGI (reference sequence). The CDR3, as DNA: TGTGCCAGCAGCTCGGAGGGAAATTCACCCCTCCACTTT. Translating it yields CASSSEGNSPLHF.